The 13 T cell receptor beta chains listed next were all sequenced from one sample in a study of cytotoxic CD8 clonotypes in ibrutinib-treated CLL. The protocol was immunoSEQ multiplex PCR, while the TCRdb copy is restricted to in-frame clones and leaves out a portion. The table shows under 150,000 clones, with approximately 81% occurring only once. The sequenced sample was PBMCs, obtained after 24 months of ibrutinib treatment. The receptors stem from a human donor with chronic lymphocytic leukemia.

The chain carries TRBV5-6 and TRBJ2-4; a weak D match, TRBD2 (6 bases). The CDR3 consists of 17 residues. V was clipped by 0 bases and J by 0 bases, with 13 bases between them. Germline-derived CDR1 and CDR2 are SGHDT and YYEEEE. CDR3 DNA sequence: TGTGCCAGCAGCTTGGAAGGAGGGCAATCAGCCAAAAACATTCAGTACTTC. This sequence encodes CASSLEGGQSAKNIQYF.

The chain couples TRBV7-6 to TRBJ2-5, with 8 bases identical to TRBD2. J was trimmed by 2 bases and V by 2 bases; bases with no gene match: 7. Germline CDR1 reads SGHVS; CDR2 reads FNYEAQ. CDR3 size: 16 residues. DNA of the CDR3: TGTGCCAGCAGCTTAAATCCAGCGGGGGTTCAAGAGACCCAGTACTTC. Translated, it gives CASSLNPAGVQETQYF.

The J gene is TRBJ2-5, the V gene TRBV5-1, with unresolved D. CDR3 length: 12 amino acids. From germline, CDR1 is SGHRS and CDR2 YFSETQ. V shed 4 bases and J shed 5 bases, with 9 bases lying between them. CDR3 protein: CASSVNSETQYF. The CDR3 DNA follows: TGCGCCAGCAGCGTAAATTCGGAGACCCAGTACTTC.

This chain connects TRBV7-8 to TRBJ1-5; D unresolved. Germline CDR1 SGHVS, CDR2 FQNEAQ. Trimming pared 3 bases from V and 5 bases from J, leaving 11 bases between. The CDR3 length is 14 residues. CDR3 coding DNA: TGTGCCAGCAGCTTCGGTGGCAGAGATCAGCCCCAGCATTTT. Its protein product is CASSFGGRDQPQHF.

The gene calls are TRBV5-6 and TRBJ2-2; 9 bases fit TRBD1. This CDR3 spans 16 amino acids. J lost 1 base, V lost 3 bases, and 4 bases had no gene match. The germline V gene encodes CDR1 SGHDT and CDR2 YYEEEE. DNA of the CDR3: TGTGCCAGCAGCTCCGGGACAGGGAAGAACACCGGGGAGCTGTTTTTT. This gives the protein CASSSGTGKNTGELFF.

The rearrangement joins TRBV4-3 to TRBJ2-7; a weak D match, TRBD1 (5 bases). The CDR3 totals 16 residues. Germline loops: CDR1 LGHNA, CDR2 YSLEER. V lost 0 bases, J lost 3 bases, and 15 bases lay in between. CDR3 in amino acids: CASSQDSRQIHYEQYF. For the CDR3, the DNA is TGCGCCAGCAGCCAAGATTCCCGACAGATACACTACGAGCAGTACTTC.

V gene TRBV6-5 combines with J gene TRBJ1-6, with D uncertain. The germline V gene encodes CDR1 MNHEY and CDR2 SVGAGI. The length of the CDR3 is 15 residues. V lost 2 bases and J lost 4, with 9 bases in between. This CDR3 is CASSYDGAYNSPLHF. For the CDR3, the DNA is TGTGCCAGCAGTTACGACGGAGCGTATAATTCACCCCTCCACTTT.

A single count supports this clone. The J gene is TRBJ2-7, the V gene TRBV6-5; D gene ambiguous. The CDR3 is made up of 14 amino acids. V was clipped by 4 bases and J by 3 bases, with 13 bases between them. Germline assignment: CDR1 MNHEY and CDR2 SVGAGI. The CDR3 DNA follows: TGTGCCAGCAGTTCCCTGATCACGAACTACGAGCAGTACTTC. Amino acid sequence: CASSSLITNYEQYF.

The chain has TRBV6-1 and TRBJ1-2; a possible D gene is TRBD1 (6 bases). CDR1 and CDR2 (germline): MNHNS, SASEGT. Trimming removed 6 bases from V and 5 bases from J, with 10 bases in between. This CDR3 is 12 amino acids long. The CDR3 sequence: CASSDRFYGYTF. The CDR3 nucleotides read TGTGCCAGCAGCGACAGGTTTTATGGCTACACCTTC.

J is TRBJ2-1 and V is TRBV21-1; the D call TRBD2 from the table was never checked on the DNA. TRBV21-1 is a documented pseudogene. The CDR3 extends over 18 amino acids. As DNA, the CDR3 is TGTGCCAGCAGCAAAGGGAGGGCTAGCGGGGAAACCTACAATGAGCAGTTCTTC. As protein: CASSKGRASGETYNEQFF.

This clone was detected only a few times. This rearrangement joins TRBV4-2 to TRBJ1-1, with TRBD1 matching over 7 bases. CDR3 length: 16 amino acids. After removal of 0 bases from V and 1 base from J, the junction contained 5 bases not matched to a gene. CDR1 LGHNA and CDR2 YNFKEQ come from the germline V gene. CDR3 amino acids: CASSQDATGENTEAFF. The CDR3 bases are TGTGCCAGCAGCCAAGATGCTACAGGGGAGAACACTGAAGCTTTCTTT.

The rearrangement uses TRBV4-1 and TRBJ2-3, with no clear D. V was shortened by 1 base and J by 0 bases, with 8 bases between the two germline ends. Germline lookup yields CDR1 MGHRA and CDR2 YSYEKL. The CDR3 is 15 amino acids. The CDR3 DNA follows: TGCGCCAGCAGCCAAGGTGTGACTAGCACAGATACGCAGTATTTT. Its protein is CASSQGVTSTDTQYF.

The chain joins TRBV18 to TRBJ2-5, with 8 bases fitting TRBD2. The CDR3 consists of 15 residues. V shed 0 bases and J 4 bases; nucleotides not matched to a gene: 4. In germline, CDR1 is KGHSH, CDR2 LQKENI. The CDR3 spells CASSPPGGASETQYF. The DNA of the CDR3 is TGTGCCAGCTCACCACCCGGGGGGGCCTCAGAGACCCAGTACTTC.